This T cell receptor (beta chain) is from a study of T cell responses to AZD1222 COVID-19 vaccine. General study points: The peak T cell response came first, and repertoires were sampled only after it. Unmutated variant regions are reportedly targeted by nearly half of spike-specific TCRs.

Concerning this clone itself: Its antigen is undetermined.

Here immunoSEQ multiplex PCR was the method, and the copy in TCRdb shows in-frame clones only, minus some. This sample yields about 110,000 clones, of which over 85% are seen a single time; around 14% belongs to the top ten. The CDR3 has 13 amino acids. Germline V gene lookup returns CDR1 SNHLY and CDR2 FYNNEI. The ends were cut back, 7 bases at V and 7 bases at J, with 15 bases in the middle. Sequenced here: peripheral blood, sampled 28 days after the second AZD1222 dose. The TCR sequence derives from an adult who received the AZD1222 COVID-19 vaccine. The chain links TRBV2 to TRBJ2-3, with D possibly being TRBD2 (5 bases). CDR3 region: CASIVEGRYTQYF. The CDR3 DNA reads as TGTGCCAGCATAGTCGAGGGAAGGTATACGCAGTATTTT.